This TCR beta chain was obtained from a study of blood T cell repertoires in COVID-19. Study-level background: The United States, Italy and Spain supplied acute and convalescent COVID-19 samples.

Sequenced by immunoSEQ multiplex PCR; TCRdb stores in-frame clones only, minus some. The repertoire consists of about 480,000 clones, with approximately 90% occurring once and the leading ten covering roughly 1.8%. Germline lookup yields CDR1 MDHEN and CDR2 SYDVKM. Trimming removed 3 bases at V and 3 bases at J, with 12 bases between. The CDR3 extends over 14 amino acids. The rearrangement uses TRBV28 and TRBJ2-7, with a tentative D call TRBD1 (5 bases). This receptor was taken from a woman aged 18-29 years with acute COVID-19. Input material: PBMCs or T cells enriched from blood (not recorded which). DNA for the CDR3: TGTGCCAGCAGTTTGACAGTGAGAAGCTACGAGCAGTACTTC. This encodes CASSLTVRSYEQYF.